A selection of T cell receptor beta chains follows, all from one sample in a study of T cells in Graves' hyperthyroidism and ophthalmopathy. TCRdb reprocessed the multiplex PCR reads via MiXCR and lists one record per CDR3 protein. The sample gives 650,000 to 850,000 distinct CDR3 sequences, roughly a sixth of which show up once; 16% is in the top ten. The sequenced material came from blood. These receptors were collected from a woman in her 50s with Graves' hyperthyroidism that later progressed to Graves' ophthalmopathy. CDR3s include the opening cysteine and the closing phenylalanine or tryptophan. Fields, in order: clone size, V gene, D gene, J gene, CDR3 DNA, CDR3 protein. A D gene is named only where the DNA matches it firmly. Size tells how often a clone was seen (once, few, many) or the class of an expanded clone, and some rows leave it out.

size: many; V: TRBV5-8; D: -; J: TRBJ2-1; DNA: TGTGCCAGCAGCTGGAAGAATGAGCAGTTCTTC; CDR3: CASSWKNEQFF
size: many; V: TRBV3-1; D: TRBD2; J: TRBJ2-1; DNA: TGTGCCAGCAGACCAATAGCGGGCGACTCCTACAATGAGCAGTTCTTC; CDR3: CASRPIAGDSYNEQFF
size: many; V: TRBV20-1; D: -; J: TRBJ1-5; DNA: TGCAGTGCTGGGGAGAGCAATCAGCCCCAGCATTTT; CDR3: CSAGESNQPQHF
size: -; V: TRBV9; D: -; J: TRBJ2-5; DNA: TGTGCCAGCAGCGTAGGTTCCACAGAGACCCAGTACTTC; CDR3: CASSVGSTETQYF
size: -; V: TRBV20-1; D: -; J: TRBJ1-5; DNA: TGCAGTGCTAGGGAGTCAGGGTGGTATCAGCCCCAGCATTTT; CDR3: CSARESGWYQPQHF
size: -; V: TRBV7-6; D: -; J: TRBJ2-7; DNA: TGTGCCAGCAGCTTAGCTCCCCCAGGAGGGCGGACCACCTACGAGCAGTACTTC; CDR3: CASSLAPPGGRTTYEQYF
size: many; V: TRBV3-1; D: -; J: TRBJ2-5; DNA: TGTGCCAGCAGCCAAGATAGGGAGCGGGAGACCCAGTACTTC; CDR3: CASSQDRERETQYF
size: -; V: TRBV3-1; D: TRBD2; J: TRBJ2-7; DNA: TGTGCCAGCAGCCAGGAAAGACTAGCGGGGGGCTACGAGCAGTACTTC; CDR3: CASSQERLAGGYEQYF
size: -; V: TRBV14; D: TRBD1; J: TRBJ2-3; DNA: TGTGCCAGCAGCCAAGAGACAGGGGGTGGCACAGATACGCAGTATTTT; CDR3: CASSQETGGGTDTQYF
size: -; V: TRBV5-1; D: TRBD1; J: TRBJ2-7; DNA: TGCGCCAGCAGAGTTGACAGGGGCCTTTCCTACGAGCAGTACTTC; CDR3: CASRVDRGLSYEQYF
size: -; V: TRBV12-3/TRBV12-4; D: -; J: TRBJ2-7; DNA: TGTGCCAGCAGCCCCCCGGACCGGCCCTACGAGCAGTACTTC; CDR3: CASSPPDRPYEQYF
size: many; V: TRBV2; D: -; J: TRBJ1-4; DNA: TGTGCCAGCACAACCGTTGAAAAACTGTTTTTT; CDR3: CASTTVEKLFF
size: -; V: TRBV29-1; D: -; J: TRBJ1-4; DNA: TGCAGCGTTGCGGGCCGGGGACCAACTAATGAAAAACTGTTTTTT; CDR3: CSVAGRGPTNEKLFF
size: many; V: TRBV15; D: -; J: TRBJ2-7; DNA: TGTGCCACCAGCAGAAAAGCCGCCAGCCTCTTTAACGAGCAGTACTTC; CDR3: CATSRKAASLFNEQYF
size: many; V: TRBV7-2; D: -; J: TRBJ2-3; DNA: TGTGCCAGCAGCCCTCGGTCCTTCACAGATACGCAGTATTTT; CDR3: CASSPRSFTDTQYF
size: few; V: TRBV4-2; D: -; J: TRBJ2-5; DNA: TGTGCCAGCAGCCAAGTTGGGGGGTTGCTCCTGGAGACCCAGTACTTC; CDR3: CASSQVGGLLLETQYF
size: many; V: TRBV3-1; D: -; J: TRBJ1-5; DNA: TGTGCCAGCAGCCAAGACAGGGTTCCGAATCAGCCCCAGCATTTT; CDR3: CASSQDRVPNQPQHF
size: -; V: TRBV5-4; D: -; J: TRBJ1-1; DNA: TGTGCCAGCAGCTTGGGAGCTGAGGTGGGCACTGAAGCTTTCTTT; CDR3: CASSLGAEVGTEAFF
size: few; V: TRBV7-9; D: -; J: TRBJ2-1; DNA: TGTGCCAGCAGCACCGGACCAGAGCAGTTCTTC; CDR3: CASSTGPEQFF
size: few; V: TRBV7-6; D: -; J: TRBJ2-2; DNA: TGTGCCAGCAGCTTAGCGGTTCCCTTACAAGGCCGAGAACCCTTGTTCGCGAACACCGGGGAGCTGTTTTTT; CDR3: CASSLAVPLQGREPLFANTGELFF
size: -; V: TRBV7-9; D: -; J: TRBJ1-2; DNA: TGTGCCAGCAGCTTAGAGAGGAATGGGATCGGCTACACCTTC; CDR3: CASSLERNGIGYTF
size: many; V: TRBV7-8; D: TRBD1; J: TRBJ2-5; DNA: TGTGCCAGCAGCTTGAAACCCGGGACAGCGTACCAAGAGACCCAGTACTTC; CDR3: CASSLKPGTAYQETQYF
size: -; V: TRBV19; D: -; J: TRBJ1-6; DNA: TGTGCCACAAATTCACCCCTCCACTTT; CDR3: CATNSPLHF
size: many; V: TRBV5-5; D: TRBD2; J: TRBJ2-5; DNA: TGTGCCAGCAGCCAAGGACTAGCGAGGGAGACCCAGTACTTC; CDR3: CASSQGLARETQYF
size: -; V: TRBV4-1; D: -; J: TRBJ2-7; DNA: TGCGCCAGCAGCCAAGAAATGCAGGGGAGAGCGTGGGAGCAGTACTTC; CDR3: CASSQEMQGRAWEQYF
size: many; V: TRBV5-1; D: TRBD1; J: TRBJ1-1; DNA: TGCGCCAGCAGCTCCCGGGACAGCCTTGTTGCTTTCTTT; CDR3: CASSSRDSLVAFF
size: -; V: TRBV6-2/TRBV6-3; D: TRBD1; J: TRBJ1-1; DNA: TGTGCCAGCAGTTACAATAACAGGGGGCGCGACACTGAAGCTTTCTTT; CDR3: CASSYNNRGRDTEAFF
size: many; V: TRBV2; D: -; J: TRBJ1-2; DNA: TGTGCCAGCAGTGTCCAGGACCCTTACTATGGCTACACCTTC; CDR3: CASSVQDPYYGYTF
size: -; V: TRBV18; D: -; J: TRBJ2-3; DNA: TGTGCCAGCTCACTGTTCCCCCAGGGGAGCACAGATACGCAGTATTTT; CDR3: CASSLFPQGSTDTQYF
size: -; V: TRBV27; D: -; J: TRBJ2-7; DNA: TGTGCCAGCGGCCTATCCTACGAGCAGTACTTC; CDR3: CASGLSYEQYF
size: few; V: TRBV5-1; D: -; J: TRBJ2-1; DNA: TGCGCCAGCAGCTTGCCGGCTAGCTATGGTGAGCAGTTCTTC; CDR3: CASSLPASYGEQFF
size: many; V: TRBV30; D: -; J: TRBJ1-1; DNA: TGTGCCTGGAGTAGGAACACTGAAGCTTTCTTT; CDR3: CAWSRNTEAFF
size: -; V: TRBV18; D: -; J: TRBJ2-7; DNA: TGTGCCAGCTCATCGGGTGGGGCTCGACCAACCTACGAGCAGTACTTC; CDR3: CASSSGGARPTYEQYF